Below are 32 T cell receptor beta chains sequenced from a single sample in a study of radiotherapy plus CTLA-4 blockade in lung cancer. Generated by immunoSEQ multiplex PCR, the TCRdb table keeps only in-frame clones and is missing some. The profile shows tens of thousands of clones, about 78% of them singletons. Here the sequenced sample was peripheral blood, taken from a patient treated with radiotherapy plus ipilimumab. These receptors were obtained from a human donor with non-small cell lung cancer who had a partial response to radiotherapy plus ipilimumab. Some clones in this sample may be carry-over from other donors' samples.

This clone was detected only once. The chain has TRBV5-6 and TRBJ1-4; maybe TRBD1 (5 bases). The V end was cut by 7 bases, the J end by 8 bases, with 18 bases between. CDR3 length: 14 amino acids. CDR1 is SGHDT, CDR2 YYEEEE, per germline. The CDR3 nucleotides are TGTGCCAGCCAAACCGTGGCAGGGCCCGAAAAACTGTTTTTT. Protein: CASQTVAGPEKLFF.

This chain uses TRBV13 with TRBJ2-3; TRBD2 is a possible D gene (7 bases). Germline V CDR1 and CDR2: PRHDT, FYEKMQ (reference sequence). CDR3 length: 16 amino acids. With 1 base removed from V and 5 bases from J, the gap between germline ends came to 16 bases. This chain's CDR3 is CASSLVVTRGGDTQYF. The CDR3 DNA sequence: TGTGCCAGCAGCTTAGTTGTTACTAGGGGGGGAGATACGCAGTATTTT.

This clone was counted only a few times. The rearrangement uses TRBV28 and TRBJ2-7, with 7 bases fitting TRBD1. Germline CDR1 is MDHEN and CDR2 is SYDVKM. The CDR3 is 17 amino acids. Losses at the gene ends were 2 bases for V and 2 bases for J; bases not matched to a gene: 12. CDR3 DNA: TGTGCCAGCAGTTTAGCGCTTACAGGGGTAATAACCTACGAGCAGTACTTC. This sequence encodes CASSLALTGVITYEQYF.

The V and J genes are TRBV28 and TRBJ2-2, with 12 bases lining up with TRBD2. The germline V gene has CDR1 MDHEN and CDR2 SYDVKM. The CDR3 loop spans 14 amino acids. The junction had 3 bases not matched to a gene; V was cut back by 8 bases and J by 5 bases. CDR3 residues: CASGGLAGTGELFF. The CDR3 region has the DNA TGTGCCAGCGGCGGACTAGCGGGAACCGGGGAGCTGTTTTTT.

This chain links TRBV7-3 with TRBJ2-1; D might be TRBD1 (6 bases). CDR3 size: 13 residues. V was shortened by 5 bases and J by 7 bases, with 12 bases between the two germline ends. Germline V gene lookup returns CDR1 SGHTA and CDR2 FQGTGA. CDR3 DNA: TGTGCCAGCAGCCGCGGACAGAAAAATGAGCAGTTCTTC. Translated: CASSRGQKNEQFF.

The rearrangement joins TRBV7-9 to TRBJ1-2; 8 bases agree with TRBD1. With V trimmed by 1 base and J by 7 bases, 5 bases remained unmatched. The CDR3 covers 14 residues. Germline CDR1 reads SEHNR; CDR2 reads FQNEAQ (reference sequence). The CDR3, as DNA: TGTGCCAGCAGCTTAGAAAGACAGGGGTCTGGCTACACCTTC. It encodes CASSLERQGSGYTF.

This clone was recorded a few times. The chain uses TRBV14 and TRBJ1-1, with no clear D. Deletions cut 8 bases from V and 4 bases from J, with 14 bases between. Germline V CDR1 and CDR2: SGHDN, FVKESK. The CDR3 consists of 13 residues. The CDR3 protein is CASVRAGSTEAFF. As DNA, the CDR3 is TGTGCCAGCGTTCGAGCGGGGAGCACTGAAGCTTTCTTT.

V usage is TRBV7-2 and J usage is TRBJ2-5, with 7 bases lining up with TRBD2. The trim removed 3 bases at V and 7 bases at J, leaving 14 bases unmatched. The germline gives CDR1 SGHTA, CDR2 FQGNSA. The CDR3 runs 16 residues. CDR3 nucleotides: TGTGCCAGCAGCTTGGCCCTGCCTAGCGGAGGGCGGACCCAGTACTTC. Translating gives CASSLALPSGGRTQYF.

The chain has TRBV5-1 and TRBJ2-5, with D unresolved. Germline CDR1 and CDR2: SGHRS and YFSETQ. With 2 bases removed from V and 0 bases from J, the gap between germline ends came to 14 bases. The CDR3 sequence is 16 residues long. In DNA form, the CDR3 reads TGCGCCAGCAGCTTTAACAGCTTAACAAACCAAGAGACCCAGTACTTC. Translating gives CASSFNSLTNQETQYF.

This chain joins TRBV6-5 and TRBJ2-4, with TRBD2 as a possible D gene (6 bases). The ends were cut back, 6 bases at V and 15 bases at J, with 21 bases in the middle. The CDR3 extends over 13 amino acids. CDR1 MNHEY and CDR2 SVGAGI come from the germline V gene. The CDR3 DNA is TGTGCCAGCAGAAGGGAATCGACTAGAGAAATGTACTTC. Protein sequence: CASRRESTREMYF.

This clone was observed a handful of times. This sequence joins TRBV7-3 and TRBJ1-1, with 8 bases lining up with TRBD1. Germline V lookup: CDR1 SGHTA, CDR2 FQGTGA. After removal of 5 bases from V and 1 base from J, the junction contained 3 bases not matched to a gene. The CDR3 covers 14 residues. The DNA for the CDR3 is TGTGCCAGCAGCCTTGGGACAGGGAACACTGAAGCTTTCTTT. Protein sequence: CASSLGTGNTEAFF.

The chain recombines TRBV5-6 with TRBJ2-7; D remains ambiguous. The germline V and J ends were trimmed by 3 bases and 1 base, with 14 bases remaining between them. The germline gives CDR1 SGHDT, CDR2 YYEEEE. CDR3 length: 15 residues. In DNA form, the CDR3 reads TGTGCCAGCAGCTCCCCGGTCCCCAAGTCCTACGAGCAGTACTTC. This gives the protein CASSSPVPKSYEQYF.

The genes are TRBV28 and TRBJ2-5; 9 positions match TRBD1. The end of the DNA aligns better with TRBJ2-7, so the J call may be wrong. The CDR3 has 13 amino acids. Germline loops: CDR1 MDHEN, CDR2 SYDVKM. For the CDR3, the DNA is TGTGCCAGCAGTCGACAGGGGGTAAGCGAGCAGTACTTC. Translated, it gives CASSRQGVSEQYF.

V gene TRBV15 combines with J gene TRBJ2-6, with D possibly matching TRBD2 (5 bases). The CDR3 is made up of 15 amino acids. From germline, CDR1 is LNHNV and CDR2 YYDKDF (reference sequence). V shed 4 bases and J shed 0 bases, with 7 bases lying between them. CDR3 nucleotide sequence: TGTGCCACCAGCAAGCGGAACTCTGGGGCCAACGTCCTGACTTTC. Its translation is CATSKRNSGANVLTF. Drawing the rest from reference TRBV15 and TRBJ2-6, the complete variable domain is DAMVIQNPRYQVTQFGKPVTLSCSQTLNHNVMYWYQQKSSQAPKLLFHYYDKDFNNEADTPDNFQSRRPNTSFCFLDIRSPGLGDTAMYLCATSKRNSGANVLTFGAGSRLTVL.

The V and J genes are TRBV9 and TRBJ2-3; 11 bases match TRBD2. Germline CDR1 and CDR2: SGDLS and YYNGEE. V gave up 0 bases and J gave up 1 base; unmatched junction bases: 13. The CDR3 runs 20 residues. CDR3 region: CASSVGGSGGAVAGTDTQYF. As DNA, the CDR3 is TGTGCCAGCAGCGTAGGAGGTAGCGGGGGGGCCGTTGCTGGCACAGATACGCAGTATTTT.

V is TRBV5-4 and J is TRBJ2-3, with a weak D call TRBD2 (5 bases). The CDR3 runs to 14 residues. Germline lookup yields CDR1 SGHNT and CDR2 YYREEE (reference sequence). The V end lost 2 bases, the J end lost 2 bases, and 9 bases lay between the germline ends. As DNA, the CDR3 is TGTGCCAGCAGCTTAGGCGGACTCACAGATACGCAGTATTTT. Protein product: CASSLGGLTDTQYF.

The chain links TRBV6-5 to TRBJ1-5, with 7 bases aligning to TRBD1. The CDR3 runs 16 residues. Germline values: CDR1 MNHEY, CDR2 SVGAGI. J was trimmed by 4 bases and V by 0 bases; bases with no gene match: 6. The CDR3 spells CASSYSRQGLNQPQHF. CDR3 nucleotide sequence: TGTGCCAGCAGTTACTCGAGACAGGGATTAAATCAGCCCCAGCATTTT.

This clone was picked up a small number of times. The chain has TRBV5-4 and TRBJ2-5; D ambiguous. Germline V lookup: CDR1 SGHNT, CDR2 YYREEE (reference sequence). The CDR3 contains 13 residues. Trimming left V 2 bases short and J 4 bases short, with 9 bases between. CDR3 in amino acids: CASSLNGVETQYF. The CDR3 coding sequence is TGTGCCAGCAGCTTAAACGGAGTAGAGACCCAGTACTTC.

V and J are TRBV15 and TRBJ1-5; D unresolved. Trimming took 1 base from V and 2 from J, leaving 6 bases between them. The CDR3 has 14 amino acids. The germline V gene encodes CDR1 LNHNV and CDR2 YYDKDF (reference sequence). The CDR3 sequence: CATSRGGGNQPQHF. The CDR3 nucleotides are TGTGCCACCAGCAGAGGAGGAGGCAATCAGCCCCAGCATTTT. The full variable domain, completed using reference TRBV15 and TRBJ1-5, is DAMVIQNPRYQVTQFGKPVTLSCSQTLNHNVMYWYQQKSSQAPKLLFHYYDKDFNNEADTPDNFQSRRPNTSFCFLDIRSPGLGDTAMYLCATSRGGGNQPQHFGDGTRLSIL.

This clone has only a few counts. The chain uses TRBV2 and TRBJ1-1, with 8 bases fitting TRBD1. This CDR3 region has 14 residues. V lost 7 bases and J lost 0; bases outside the gene matches: 4. The germline V gene encodes CDR1 SNHLY and CDR2 FYNNEI. The CDR3 DNA sequence: TGTGCCAGCAAAGGACAGGGATTGAACACTGAAGCTTTCTTT. Amino acids: CASKGQGLNTEAFF.

CDR3 sequence reads: CASSARQGHSGANVLTF. The CDR3 DNA reads TGTGCCAGCAGCGCGAGACAGGGGCACTCTGGGGCCAACGTCCTGACTTTC. J is TRBJ2-6 and V is TRBV9, with TRBD1 matching over 8 bases. The V gene end was trimmed by 3 bases and the J gene end by 0 bases; junction bases not matched to a gene: 5. Germline V CDR1 and CDR2: SGDLS, YYNGEE. This CDR3 is 17 amino acids long.

The V gene is TRBV10-1, the J gene TRBJ2-7, with D uncertain. The germline gives CDR1 WNHNN, CDR2 SYGVQD (reference sequence). The V end was cut by 3 bases, the J end by 3 bases, with 9 bases between. The CDR3 has 13 amino acids. CDR3 sequence: CASSDRPFYEQYF. The CDR3 nucleotides read TGCGCCAGCAGTGACAGGCCGTTCTACGAGCAGTACTTC.

The chain links TRBV6-1 to TRBJ2-7; 8 nucleotides align to TRBD1. The CDR3 covers 14 residues. After removal of 8 bases from V and 3 bases from J, the junction contained 9 bases not matched to a gene. CDR1 and CDR2 (germline): MNHNS, SASEGT. The CDR3 bases are TGTGCCAGCCAGGACAGGGACTTGTACTACGAGCAGTACTTC. It translates to CASQDRDLYYEQYF.

The genes are TRBV5-6 and TRBJ2-3; 8 nucleotides align to TRBD2. Germline values: CDR1 SGHDT, CDR2 YYEEEE. V shed 4 bases, J shed 2 bases, and the junction held 12 bases outside the gene matches. This CDR3 spans 17 amino acids. The CDR3 spells CASSRLLQRGTTDTQYF. The CDR3 nucleotides read TGTGCCAGCAGCCGGCTCCTTCAGCGGGGGACCACAGATACGCAGTATTTT.

The rearrangement uses TRBV7-8 and TRBJ1-4; tentatively, D is TRBD1 (5 bases). This CDR3 spans 16 amino acids. In germline, CDR1 is SGHVS, CDR2 FQNEAQ. Trimming pared 1 base from V and 8 bases from J, leaving 17 bases between. The CDR3, as DNA: TGTGCCAGCAGCTTAGTGGTCACAGCGGGGGGAGAAAAACTGTTTTTT. This translates into CASSLVVTAGGEKLFF. Based on the CDR3 plus reference TRBV7-8 and TRBJ1-4, the full variable domain is GAGVSQSPRYKVAKRGQDVALRCDPISGHVSLFWYQQALGQGPEFLTYFQNEAQLDKSGLPSDRFFAERPEGSVSTLKIQRTQQEDSAVYLCASSLVVTAGGEKLFFGSGTQLSVL.

This chain connects TRBV15 to TRBJ2-7, with 8 positions matching TRBD1. V lost 1 base to trimming and J lost 3 bases; unmatched junction nucleotides: 2. The CDR3 loop spans 14 amino acids. The germline V gene encodes CDR1 LNHNV and CDR2 YYDKDF (reference sequence). CDR3 nucleotides: TGTGCCACCAGCAGAGGGGGACAGGACTACGAGCAGTACTTC. As protein: CATSRGGQDYEQYF.

J is TRBJ2-1 and V is TRBV27, with 10 bases that match TRBD2. The V and J ends lost 2 bases and 3 bases, in that order; junction bases with no gene match: 7. The CDR3 consists of 17 residues. The germline V gene encodes CDR1 MNHEY and CDR2 SMNVEV (reference sequence). This CDR3 reads CASSLGLAGVHYNEQFF. The CDR3, as DNA: TGTGCCAGCAGTTTAGGTCTAGCGGGAGTCCACTACAATGAGCAGTTCTTC.

V usage is TRBV5-6 and J usage is TRBJ1-5, with unresolved D. The length of the CDR3 is 16 residues. Between the trimmed V and J ends, which lost 1 base and 1 base, there was a span of 12 bases. From germline, CDR1 is SGHDT and CDR2 YYEEEE. The CDR3 loop is CASSLFGLSSNQPQHF. CDR3 nucleotides: TGTGCCAGCAGCTTGTTTGGCTTGTCGAGCAATCAGCCCCAGCATTTT.

This chain connects TRBV28 to TRBJ2-1, with 10 bases fitting TRBD1. The CDR3 length is 13 residues. V lost 10 bases, J lost 4 bases, and 4 bases stayed unmatched. Germline values: CDR1 MDHEN, CDR2 SYDVKM. The CDR3, as DNA: TGTGCCATCCGGGACAGGGGATACAATGAGCAGTTCTTC. Its translation: CAIRDRGYNEQFF. The full variable domain, rest sourced from reference TRBV28 and TRBJ2-1, is DVKVTQSSRYLVKRTGEKVFLECVQDMDHENMFWYRQDPGLGLRLIYFSYDVKMKEKGDIPEGYSVSREKKERFSLILESASTNQTSMYLCAIRDRGYNEQFFGPGTRLTVL.

The chain carries TRBV4-3 and TRBJ2-7; weak D call: TRBD1 (8 bases). The CDR3 loop spans 16 amino acids. Germline CDR1 reads LGHNA; CDR2 reads YSLEER. With 4 bases removed from V and 6 bases from J, the gap between germline ends came to 22 bases. The chain's CDR3 is CASSLVQGAGVFEQYF. In DNA form, the CDR3 reads TGCGCCAGCAGCCTAGTGCAGGGGGCGGGAGTATTCGAGCAGTACTTC.

The V call is TRBV6-5, the J call TRBJ2-7; 11 nucleotides align to TRBD2. This CDR3 is 13 amino acids long. With 10 bases clipped from V and 1 base from J, the junction kept 3 bases outside the gene matches. Germline V gene sequence: CDR1 MNHEY, CDR2 SVGAGI. CDR3 DNA sequence: TGTGCCACCGGGACTAGCGGATCCTACGAGCAGTACTTC. Amino acid sequence: CATGTSGSYEQYF.

V gene TRBV7-9 combines with J gene TRBJ2-5, with no clear D. Trimming took 5 bases from V and 1 from J, leaving 8 bases between them. Germline V gene lookup returns CDR1 SEHNR and CDR2 FQNEAQ (reference sequence). The CDR3 length is 13 residues. The chain's CDR3 is CASSPSVQETQYF. CDR3 DNA: TGTGCCAGCAGCCCATCAGTCCAAGAGACCCAGTACTTC.